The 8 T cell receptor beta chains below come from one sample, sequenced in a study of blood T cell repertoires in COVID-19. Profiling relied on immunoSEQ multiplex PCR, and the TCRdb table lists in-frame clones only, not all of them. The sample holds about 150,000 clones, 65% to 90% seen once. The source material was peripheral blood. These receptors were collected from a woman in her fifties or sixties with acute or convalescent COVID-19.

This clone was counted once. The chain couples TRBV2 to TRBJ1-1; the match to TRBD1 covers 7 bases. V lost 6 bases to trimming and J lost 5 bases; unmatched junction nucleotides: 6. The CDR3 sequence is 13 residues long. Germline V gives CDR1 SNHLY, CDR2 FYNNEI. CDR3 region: CASRNSGGTEAFF. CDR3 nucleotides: TGTGCCAGCAGAAACTCAGGGGGTACTGAAGCTTTCTTT.

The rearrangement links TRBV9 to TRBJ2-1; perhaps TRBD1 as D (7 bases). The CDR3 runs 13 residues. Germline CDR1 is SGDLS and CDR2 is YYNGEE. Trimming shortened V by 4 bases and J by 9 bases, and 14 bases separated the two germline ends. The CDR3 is CASSNPQGGEQFF. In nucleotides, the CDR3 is TGTGCCAGCAGCAATCCCCAGGGGGGTGAGCAGTTCTTC.

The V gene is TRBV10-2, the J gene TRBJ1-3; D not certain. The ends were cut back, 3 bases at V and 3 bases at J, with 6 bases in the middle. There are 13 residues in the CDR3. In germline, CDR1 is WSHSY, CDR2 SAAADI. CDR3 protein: CASSDVRGNTIYF. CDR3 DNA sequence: TGCGCCAGCAGTGATGTCCGTGGAAACACCATATATTTT.

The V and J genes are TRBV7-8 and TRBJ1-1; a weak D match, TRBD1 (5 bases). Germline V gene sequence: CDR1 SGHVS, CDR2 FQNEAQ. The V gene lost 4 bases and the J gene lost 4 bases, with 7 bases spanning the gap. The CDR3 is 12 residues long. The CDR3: CASSSTATEAFF. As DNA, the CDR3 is TGTGCCAGCAGCTCGACAGCCACTGAAGCTTTCTTT.

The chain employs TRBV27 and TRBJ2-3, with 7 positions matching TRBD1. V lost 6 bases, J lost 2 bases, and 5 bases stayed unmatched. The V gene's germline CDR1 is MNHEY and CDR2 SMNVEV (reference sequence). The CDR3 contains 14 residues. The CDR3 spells CASRIQGFTDTQYF. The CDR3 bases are TGTGCCAGCAGGATACAGGGGTTCACAGATACGCAGTATTTT.

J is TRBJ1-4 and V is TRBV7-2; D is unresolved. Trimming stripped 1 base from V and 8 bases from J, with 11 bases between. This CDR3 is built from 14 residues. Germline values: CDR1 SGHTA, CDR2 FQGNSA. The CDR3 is CASSLGLVGEKLFF. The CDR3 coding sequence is TGTGCCAGCAGCTTAGGACTAGTAGGAGAAAAACTGTTTTTT.

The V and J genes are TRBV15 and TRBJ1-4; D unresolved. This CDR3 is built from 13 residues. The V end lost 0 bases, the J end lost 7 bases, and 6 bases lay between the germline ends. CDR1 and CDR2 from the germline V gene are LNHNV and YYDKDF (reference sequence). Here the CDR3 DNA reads TGTGCCACCAGCAGAGATCCGGGTGAAAAACTGTTTTTT. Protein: CATSRDPGEKLFF.

The CDR3 sequence is CASSRPTGTSYEQYF. CDR3 DNA: TGTGCCAGCAGTCGCCCGACCGGGACTAGCTACGAGCAGTACTTC. The V gene is TRBV6-6, the J gene TRBJ2-7, with 8 bases that match TRBD2. Germline V lookup: CDR1 MNHNY, CDR2 SVGAGI (reference sequence). CDR3 size: 15 residues. Unmatched junction bases numbered 9, after V lost 5 bases and J lost 3 bases.